The clone carrying this T cell receptor (beta chain) appeared once. CDR3 length: 17 amino acids. V dropped 2 bases and J dropped 4; count of bases not matched to a gene: 7. The germline CDR1 and CDR2 sequences are LNHDA and SQIVND (reference sequence). The data were obtained in a study of blood T cell repertoires in COVID-19. The wider study: Some COVID-19 samples were acute and others convalescent; all came from the United States, Italy and Spain.

Recruitment covered fewer than 25 US areas and drew participants whose ages spanned roughly 18 to 90 years. Grouping used clinical history reported by participants in a survey and questionnaire. The authors' processing: Amplification with reference gene primers provided the estimates of nucleated cell counts. TCRdb's copy holds only in-frame clones and misses some; the assay was immunoSEQ multiplex PCR. D and trimming come from the DNA, and the V and J calls and clone size come from that table. This sample has 200,000 to 250,000 clones, with 80% to 90% found just once. The chain joins TRBV19 to TRBJ1-5; TRBD1 matches at 11 bases. The sequence derives from a woman aged 30 to 39 who had recovered from COVID-19. The sample comprised PBMCs or T cells enriched from blood (not recorded which). This CDR3 is CASSILGTGGRNQPQHF. DNA for the CDR3: TGTGCCAGTAGTATATTGGGGACAGGGGGAAGGAATCAGCCCCAGCATTTT. The variable domain in full, with the rest retrieved from reference TRBV19 and TRBJ1-5, is DGGITQSPKYLFRKEGQNVTLSCEQNLNHDAMYWYRQDPGQGLRLIYYSQIVNDFQKGDIAEGYSVSREKKESFPLTVTSAQKNPTAFYLCASSILGTGGRNQPQHFGDGTRLSIL.